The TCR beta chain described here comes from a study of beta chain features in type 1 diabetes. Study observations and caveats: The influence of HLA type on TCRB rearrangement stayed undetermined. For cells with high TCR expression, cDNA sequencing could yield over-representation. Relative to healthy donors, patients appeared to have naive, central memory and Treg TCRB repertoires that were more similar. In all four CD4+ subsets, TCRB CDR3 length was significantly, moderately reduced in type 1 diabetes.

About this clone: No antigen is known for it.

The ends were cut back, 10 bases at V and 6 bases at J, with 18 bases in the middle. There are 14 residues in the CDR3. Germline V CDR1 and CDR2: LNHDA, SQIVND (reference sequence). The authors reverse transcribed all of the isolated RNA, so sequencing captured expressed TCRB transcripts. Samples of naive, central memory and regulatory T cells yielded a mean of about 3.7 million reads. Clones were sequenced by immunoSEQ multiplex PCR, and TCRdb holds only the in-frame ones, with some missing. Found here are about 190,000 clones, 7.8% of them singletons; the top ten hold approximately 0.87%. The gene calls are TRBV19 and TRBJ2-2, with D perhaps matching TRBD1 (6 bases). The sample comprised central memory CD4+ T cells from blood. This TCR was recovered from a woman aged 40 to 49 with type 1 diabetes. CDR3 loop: CATADQGYPGELFF. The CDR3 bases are TGTGCCACCGCGGACCAGGGGTACCCCGGGGAGCTGTTTTTT.